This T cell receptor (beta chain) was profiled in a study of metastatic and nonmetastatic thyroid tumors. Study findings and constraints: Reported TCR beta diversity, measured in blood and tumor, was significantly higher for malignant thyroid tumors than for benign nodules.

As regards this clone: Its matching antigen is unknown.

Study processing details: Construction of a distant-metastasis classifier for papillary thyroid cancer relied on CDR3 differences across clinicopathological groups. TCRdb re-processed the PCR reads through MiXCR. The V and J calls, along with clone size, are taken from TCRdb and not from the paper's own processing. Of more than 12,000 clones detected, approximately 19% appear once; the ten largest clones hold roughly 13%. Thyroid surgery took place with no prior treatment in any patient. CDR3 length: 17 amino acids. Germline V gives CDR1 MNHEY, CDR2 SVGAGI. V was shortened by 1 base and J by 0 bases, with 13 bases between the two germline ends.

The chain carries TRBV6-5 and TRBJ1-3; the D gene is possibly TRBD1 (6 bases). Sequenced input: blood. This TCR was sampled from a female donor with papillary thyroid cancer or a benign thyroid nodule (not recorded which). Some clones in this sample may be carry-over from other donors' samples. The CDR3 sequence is CASSYFATGYSGNTIYF. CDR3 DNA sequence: TGTGCCAGCAGTTACTTCGCGACAGGTTACTCTGGAAACACCATATATTTT.